These 10 T cell receptor beta chains were all obtained from the same sample, sequenced in a study of read filtering for tumor transcriptome and immune sequencing. The library was built from roughly 400 ng RNA with molecular barcoded adaptors for alpha/delta and beta/gamma chains. TCRdb fed the reads into MiXCR, producing one record per CDR3 protein. The sample records approximately 40,000 distinct CDR3 sequences, 12% to 15% being singletons. Sequences were obtained from a population of CD138-negative cells sorted from bone marrow. Source of these receptors: a donor at least 40 years old with multiple myeloma.

In its sample, this clonotype was seen a few times. The V gene is TRBV5-1, the J gene TRBJ1-2, with D perhaps matching TRBD1 (6 bases). This CDR3 is built from 16 residues. V lost 0 bases and J lost 4, with 16 bases in between. Germline assignment: CDR1 SGHRS and CDR2 YFSETQ. CDR3 region: CASSLDMGAKGYGYTF. In nucleotides, the CDR3 is TGCGCCAGCAGCTTGGATATGGGGGCGAAAGGCTATGGCTACACCTTC.

This clonotype was counted at least ten times. V is TRBV27 and J is TRBJ1-1; D remains unclear. Germline V gene lookup returns CDR1 MNHEY and CDR2 SMNVEV (reference sequence). This CDR3 comprises 13 residues. V shed 3 bases and J shed 3 bases, with 8 bases lying between them. The CDR3 protein is CASSFRDDTEAFF. The DNA of the CDR3 is TGTGCCAGCAGTTTTAGGGATGACACTGAAGCTTTCTTT.

This clonotype occurred a few times. The J gene is TRBJ1-3, the V gene TRBV30; D not resolved. Trimming took off 8 bases at V and 0 bases at J, with 11 bases between the two ends. The CDR3 totals 13 residues. Germline CDR1 is GTSNPN and CDR2 is SVGIG (reference sequence). The CDR3, as DNA: TGTGCCCATGAAAAATCCTCTGGAAACACCATATATTTT. It encodes CAHEKSSGNTIYF.

With respect to this clonotype: The CDR3 does not close with the conserved phenylalanine or tryptophan, likely indicating a read error. The J gene is TRBJ1-2, the V gene TRBV4-1; TRBD1 matches 10 bases. CDR1 and CDR2 (germline): MGHRA, YSYEKL. With 5 bases clipped from V and 6 bases from J, the junction kept 3 bases outside the gene matches. CDR3 length equals 13 residues. CDR3 nucleotides: TGCGCCAGCAGCGGACAGGGGGTGGATGGCTACACCTCC. Amino acids: CASSGQGVDGYTS.

Comment on this clonotype: Compared with germline, one end of the junction differs, possibly owing to a read error. The chain carries TRBV10-2 and TRBJ1-1; unclear D gene. Germline V lookup: CDR1 WSHSY, CDR2 SAAADI. The CDR3 is made up of 11 amino acids. Here the CDR3 DNA reads TGCGCCTGCACGCCGAACACTGAGGCTTTCTTT. It is translated as CACTPNTEAFF.

In this sample, this clonotype turned up many times. The genes are TRBV11-2 and TRBJ2-5, with D uncertain. Germline CDR1 SGHAT, CDR2 FQNNGV. V lost 6 bases, J lost 2 bases, and 19 bases lay in between. CDR3 length: 16 amino acids. CDR3 protein: CASRPVSQRLQETQYF. CDR3 coding DNA: TGTGCCAGCAGGCCGGTGTCCCAGAGGTTACAAGAGACCCAGTACTTC.

This clonotype appeared many times. The rearrangement uses TRBV5-1 and TRBJ2-3; TRBD1 matches 12 bases. The germline V gene has CDR1 SGHRS and CDR2 YFSETQ. The V gene end was trimmed by 3 bases and the J gene end by 4 bases; junction bases not matched to a gene: 9. This CDR3 contains 17 residues. The CDR3 sequence is CASSSGIWDRGPDTQYF. The CDR3 nucleotides read TGCGCCAGCAGCTCTGGGATCTGGGACAGGGGGCCAGATACGCAGTATTTT.

This clonotype showed up many times. The chain is built from TRBV11-2 and TRBJ2-1; 13 nucleotides align to TRBD2. The CDR3 sequence is 15 residues long. V gave up 7 bases and J gave up 5 bases; unmatched junction bases: 5. Germline lookup yields CDR1 SGHAT and CDR2 FQNNGV. In DNA, the CDR3 is TGTGCCAGCACCCTGGGACTAGCGGGAAACAATGAGCAGTTCTTC. Its protein product is CASTLGLAGNNEQFF.

This clonotype was observed at least ten times. The chain recombines TRBV20-1 with TRBJ2-1; D not certain. The CDR3 consists of 14 residues. The V gene lost 1 base and the J gene lost 6 bases, with 13 bases spanning the gap. Germline loops: CDR1 DFQATT, CDR2 SNEGSKA (reference sequence). The CDR3 region is CSARGPKGRNEQFF. CDR3 coding DNA: TGCAGTGCTAGAGGGCCCAAGGGCCGCAATGAGCAGTTCTTC.

This clonotype appeared a few times. The chain is built from TRBV12-3 or TRBV12-4 and TRBJ1-5; D call uncertain. This CDR3 has 15 amino acids. Trimming stripped 5 bases from V and 1 base from J, with 12 bases between. This chain's CDR3 is CASSQYGGSNQPQHF. The CDR3 DNA reads as TGTGCCAGCAGTCAATACGGAGGGAGCAATCAGCCCCAGCATTTT.